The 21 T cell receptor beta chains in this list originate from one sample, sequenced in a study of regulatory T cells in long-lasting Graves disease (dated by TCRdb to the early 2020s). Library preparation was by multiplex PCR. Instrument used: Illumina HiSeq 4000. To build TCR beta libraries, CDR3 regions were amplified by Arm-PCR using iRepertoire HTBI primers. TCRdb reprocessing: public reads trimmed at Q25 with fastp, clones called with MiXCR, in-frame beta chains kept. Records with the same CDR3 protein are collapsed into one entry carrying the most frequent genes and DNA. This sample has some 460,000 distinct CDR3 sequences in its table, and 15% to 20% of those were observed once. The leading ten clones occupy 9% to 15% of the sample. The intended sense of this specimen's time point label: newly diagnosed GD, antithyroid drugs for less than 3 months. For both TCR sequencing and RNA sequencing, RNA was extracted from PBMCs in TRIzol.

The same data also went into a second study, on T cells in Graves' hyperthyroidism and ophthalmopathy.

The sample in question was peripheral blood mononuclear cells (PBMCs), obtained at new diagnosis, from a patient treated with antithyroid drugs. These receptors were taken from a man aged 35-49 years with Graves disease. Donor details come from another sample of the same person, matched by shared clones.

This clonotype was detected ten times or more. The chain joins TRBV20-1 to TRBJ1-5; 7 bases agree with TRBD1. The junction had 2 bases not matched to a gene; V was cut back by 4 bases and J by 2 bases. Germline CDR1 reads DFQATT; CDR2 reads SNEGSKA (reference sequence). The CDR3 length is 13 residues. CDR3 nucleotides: TGCAGTGCTATGACAGGGCGCAATCAGCCCCAGCATTTT. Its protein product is CSAMTGRNQPQHF.

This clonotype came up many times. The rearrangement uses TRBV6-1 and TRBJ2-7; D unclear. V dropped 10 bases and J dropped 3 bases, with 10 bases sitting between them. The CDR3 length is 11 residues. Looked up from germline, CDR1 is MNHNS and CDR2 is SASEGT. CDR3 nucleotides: TGTGCCAACGGTGGTGTCTACGAGCAGTACTTC. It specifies CANGGVYEQYF.

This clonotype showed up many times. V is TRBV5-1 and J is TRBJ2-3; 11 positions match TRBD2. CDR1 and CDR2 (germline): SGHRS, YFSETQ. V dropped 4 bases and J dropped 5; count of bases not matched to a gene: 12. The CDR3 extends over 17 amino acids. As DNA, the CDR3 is TGCGCCAGCAGCCCCCTTAGCGGGAGGGCCATCGGAGATACGCAGTATTTT. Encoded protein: CASSPLSGRAIGDTQYF. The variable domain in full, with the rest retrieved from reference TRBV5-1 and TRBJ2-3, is KAGVTQTPRYLIKTRGQQVTLSCSPISGHRSVSWYQQTPGQGLQFLFEYFSETQRNKGNFPGRFSGRQFSNSRSEMNVSTLELGDSALYLCASSPLSGRAIGDTQYFGPGTRLTVL.

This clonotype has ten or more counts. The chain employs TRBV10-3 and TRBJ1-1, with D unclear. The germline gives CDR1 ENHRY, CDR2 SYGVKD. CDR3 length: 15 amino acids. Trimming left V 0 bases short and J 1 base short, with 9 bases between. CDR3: CAISESRRENTEAFF. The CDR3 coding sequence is TGTGCCATCAGTGAGTCGCGTCGGGAGAACACTGAAGCTTTCTTT.

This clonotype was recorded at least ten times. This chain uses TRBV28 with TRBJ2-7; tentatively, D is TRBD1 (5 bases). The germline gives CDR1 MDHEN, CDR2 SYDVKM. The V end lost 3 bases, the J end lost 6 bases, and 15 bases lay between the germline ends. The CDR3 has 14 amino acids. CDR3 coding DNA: TGTGCCAGCAGTTTTACAGGAAGGGCTAGCGAGCAGTACTTC. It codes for CASSFTGRASEQYF.

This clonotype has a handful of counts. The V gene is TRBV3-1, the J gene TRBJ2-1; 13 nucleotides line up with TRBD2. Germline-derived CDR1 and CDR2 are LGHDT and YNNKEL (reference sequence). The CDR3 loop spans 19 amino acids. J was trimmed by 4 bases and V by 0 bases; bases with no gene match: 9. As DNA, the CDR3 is TGTGCCAGCAGCCAAGATCTGGGACTAGCGGGGTACAAATACAATGAGCAGTTCTTC. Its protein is CASSQDLGLAGYKYNEQFF.

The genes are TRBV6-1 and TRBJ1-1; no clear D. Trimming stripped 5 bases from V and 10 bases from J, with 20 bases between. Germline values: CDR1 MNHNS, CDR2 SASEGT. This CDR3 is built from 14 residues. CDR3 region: CASSPSPLGRRAFF. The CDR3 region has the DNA TGTGCCAGCAGTCCTTCTCCTTTAGGGAGAAGAGCTTTCTTT.

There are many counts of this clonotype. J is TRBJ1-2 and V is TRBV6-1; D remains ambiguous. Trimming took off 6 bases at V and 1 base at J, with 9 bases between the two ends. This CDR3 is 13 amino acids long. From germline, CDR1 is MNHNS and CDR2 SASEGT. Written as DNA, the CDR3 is TGTGCCAGCAGCCCACGGGATAACTATGGCTACACCTTC. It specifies CASSPRDNYGYTF.

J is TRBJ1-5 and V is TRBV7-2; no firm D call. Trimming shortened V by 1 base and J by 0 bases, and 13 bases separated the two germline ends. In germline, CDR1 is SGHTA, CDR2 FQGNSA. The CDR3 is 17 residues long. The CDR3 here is CASSLVEGHYSNQPQHF. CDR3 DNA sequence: TGTGCCAGCAGCTTAGTCGAGGGCCACTATAGCAATCAGCCCCAGCATTTT.

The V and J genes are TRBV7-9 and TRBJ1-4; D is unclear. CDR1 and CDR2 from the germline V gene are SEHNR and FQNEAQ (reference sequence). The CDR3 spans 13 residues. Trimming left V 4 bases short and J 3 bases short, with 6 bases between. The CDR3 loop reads CASSSGANEKLFF. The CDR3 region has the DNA TGTGCCAGCAGCTCCGGTGCTAATGAAAAACTGTTTTTT.

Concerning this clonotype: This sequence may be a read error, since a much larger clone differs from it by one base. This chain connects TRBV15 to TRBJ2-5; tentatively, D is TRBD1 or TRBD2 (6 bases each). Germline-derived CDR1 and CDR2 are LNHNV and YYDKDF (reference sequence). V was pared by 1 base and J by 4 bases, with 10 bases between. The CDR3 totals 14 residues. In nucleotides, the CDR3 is TGTGCCACCAGCAGAGGTAAGGGGGGAGAGACCCAGTACTTC. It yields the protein CATSRGKGGETQYF.

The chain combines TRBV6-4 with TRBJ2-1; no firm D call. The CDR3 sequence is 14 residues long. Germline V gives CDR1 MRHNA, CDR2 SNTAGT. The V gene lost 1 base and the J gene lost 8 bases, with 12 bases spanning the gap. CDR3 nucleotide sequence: TGTGCCAGCAGTGACTTATATGGGGTTGATGAGCAGTTCTTC. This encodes CASSDLYGVDEQFF.

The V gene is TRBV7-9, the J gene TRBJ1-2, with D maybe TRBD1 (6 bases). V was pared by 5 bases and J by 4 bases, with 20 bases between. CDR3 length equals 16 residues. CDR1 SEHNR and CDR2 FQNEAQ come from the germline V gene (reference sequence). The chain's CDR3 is CASSTYRQAATYGYTF. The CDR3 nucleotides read TGTGCCAGCAGCACTTACCGACAGGCCGCTACCTATGGCTACACCTTC.

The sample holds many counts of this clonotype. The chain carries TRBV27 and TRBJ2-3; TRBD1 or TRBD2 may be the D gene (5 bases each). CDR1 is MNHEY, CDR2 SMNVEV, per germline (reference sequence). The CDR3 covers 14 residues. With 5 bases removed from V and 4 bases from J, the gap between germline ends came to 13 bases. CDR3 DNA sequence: TGTGCCAGCAGTGACCCCGGGACGCCAGATACGCAGTATTTT. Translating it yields CASSDPGTPDTQYF.

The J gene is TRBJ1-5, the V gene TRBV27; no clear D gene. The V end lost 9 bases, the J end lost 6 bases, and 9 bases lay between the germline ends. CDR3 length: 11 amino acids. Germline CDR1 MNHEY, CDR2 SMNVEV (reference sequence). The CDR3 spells CASGISQPQHF. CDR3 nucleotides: TGTGCCAGTGGTATCTCTCAGCCCCAGCATTTT.

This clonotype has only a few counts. CDR3 nucleotide sequence: TGTGCCAGCAGCCTTAAGTACGGCACTGAAGCTTTCTTT. Its translation: CASSLKYGTEAFF. The chain carries TRBV27 and TRBJ1-1; no reliable D call. Trimming stripped 6 bases from V and 4 bases from J, with 12 bases between. The CDR3 length is 13 residues. Germline V CDR1 and CDR2: MNHEY, SMNVEV (reference sequence).

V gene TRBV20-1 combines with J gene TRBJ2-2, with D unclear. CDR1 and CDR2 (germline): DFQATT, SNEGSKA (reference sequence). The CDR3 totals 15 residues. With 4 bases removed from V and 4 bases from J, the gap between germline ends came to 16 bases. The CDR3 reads CSATPNWGGTGELFF. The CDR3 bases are TGCAGTGCTACCCCAAACTGGGGTGGCACCGGGGAGCTGTTTTTT.

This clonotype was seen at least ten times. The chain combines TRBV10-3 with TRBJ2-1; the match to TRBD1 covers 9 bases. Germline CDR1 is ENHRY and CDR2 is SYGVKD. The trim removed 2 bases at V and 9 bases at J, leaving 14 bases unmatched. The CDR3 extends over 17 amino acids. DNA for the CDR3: TGTGCCATCAGTGAGACTCACAGGGGGCCAGGGAGCACTGAGCAGTTCTTC. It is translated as CAISETHRGPGSTEQFF.

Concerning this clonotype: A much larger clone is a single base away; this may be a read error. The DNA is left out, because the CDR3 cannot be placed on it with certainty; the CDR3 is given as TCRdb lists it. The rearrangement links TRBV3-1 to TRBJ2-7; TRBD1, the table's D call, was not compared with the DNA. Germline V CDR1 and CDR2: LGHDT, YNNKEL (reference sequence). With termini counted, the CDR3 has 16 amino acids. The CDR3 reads CASSHFGRGSSYEQHF.

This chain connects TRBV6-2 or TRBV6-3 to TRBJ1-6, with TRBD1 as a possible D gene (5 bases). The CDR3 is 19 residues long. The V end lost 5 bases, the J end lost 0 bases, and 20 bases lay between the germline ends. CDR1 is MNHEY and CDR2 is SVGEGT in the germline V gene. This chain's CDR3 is CASSVVGPPQSSYNSPLHF. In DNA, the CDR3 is TGTGCCAGCAGTGTGGTGGGGCCACCTCAGTCCTCCTATAATTCACCCCTCCACTTT.

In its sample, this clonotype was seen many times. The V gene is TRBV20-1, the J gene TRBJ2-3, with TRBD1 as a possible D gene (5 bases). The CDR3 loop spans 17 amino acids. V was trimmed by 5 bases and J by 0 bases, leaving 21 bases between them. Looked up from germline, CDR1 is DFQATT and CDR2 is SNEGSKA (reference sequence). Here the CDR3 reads CSAGAIEAVTSTDTQYF. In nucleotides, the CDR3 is TGCAGTGCTGGGGCCATAGAGGCCGTCACTAGCACAGATACGCAGTATTTT.